This passage covers 29 T cell receptor beta chains from one sample sequenced in a study of cytomegalovirus exposure and HLA in healthy donors (dated by TCRdb to between 2016 and 2019). Library preparation was by the immunoSEQ multiplex PCR assay. A mixture of 60 forward primers for TCR Vbeta segments and 13 reverse primers for TCR Jbeta segments was used in the multiplex PCR. As stored in TCRdb, this immuneACCESS dataset retains in-frame rearrangements with V and J assigned. A fraction of the clones does not appear; measured against another copy, unresolved V genes explain less than half of the discrepancy, and the remainder lacks a known reason. Here the sample has about 170,000 clones; 80% occur a single time. The top ten clones comprise 1% of the sample. Material: PBMCs. All receptors come from a woman aged 50 to 60 in good health and CMV-seropositive.

The chain links TRBV7-9 to TRBJ2-3, with D perhaps matching TRBD2 (5 bases). Germline V gives CDR1 SEHNR, CDR2 FQNEAQ (reference sequence). The CDR3 runs 12 residues. Trimming pared 11 bases from V and 5 bases from J, leaving 14 bases between. The CDR3, as DNA: TGTGCCGGCGAGAGGGAGTTAGATACGCAGTATTTT. Protein product: CAGERELDTQYF.

The chain employs TRBV4-3 and TRBJ2-2, with D perhaps TRBD2 (7 bases). Germline values: CDR1 LGHNA, CDR2 YSLEER. The V end lost 1 base, the J end lost 2 bases, and 20 bases lay between the germline ends. This CDR3 comprises 19 residues. CDR3 region: CASSQVPLGGGSNTGELFF. DNA of the CDR3: TGCGCCAGCAGCCAAGTTCCCCTAGGGGGGGGGAGCAACACCGGGGAGCTGTTTTTT.

The genes are TRBV4-1 and TRBJ1-1, with D unresolved. Germline V CDR1 and CDR2: MGHRA, YSYEKL. V was cut by 1 base and J by 1 base, with 13 bases left in between. The CDR3 has 16 amino acids. CDR3 amino acids: CASSQARSAPNTEAFF. DNA for the CDR3: TGCGCCAGCAGCCAAGCACGCAGTGCCCCGAACACTGAAGCTTTCTTT.

This clone has a handful of counts. V usage is TRBV7-6 and J usage is TRBJ1-1, with D tentatively TRBD1 (6 bases). CDR3 length: 13 residues. The germline CDR1 and CDR2 sequences are SGHVS and FNYEAQ. V lost 4 bases and J 3 bases, leaving 9 bases between the germline ends. The CDR3 is CASSSQGHTEAFF. Written as DNA, the CDR3 is TGTGCCAGCAGCTCCCAGGGGCACACTGAAGCTTTCTTT.

This chain connects TRBV19 to TRBJ1-2; no clear D gene. V was clipped by 9 bases and J by 1 base, with 12 bases between them. Germline V CDR1 and CDR2: LNHDA, SQIVND (reference sequence). The CDR3 has 13 amino acids. The CDR3 sequence: CASTLNDNYGYTF. The CDR3 DNA reads TGTGCCAGCACTTTGAACGATAACTATGGCTACACCTTC.

This clone has a handful of counts. V usage is TRBV7-2 and J usage is TRBJ1-2; TRBD1 matches at 10 bases. This CDR3 has 17 amino acids. The germline V gene encodes CDR1 SGHTA and CDR2 FQGNSA. Unmatched junction bases numbered 14, after V lost 2 bases and J lost 8 bases. CDR3 nucleotides: TGTGCCAGCAGCTTACCGGGCCGGGACAGGGGCGATTACGGCTACACCTTC. Its protein is CASSLPGRDRGDYGYTF.

V gene TRBV28 combines with J gene TRBJ2-1; 8 bases map to TRBD2. This CDR3 has 16 residues. Germline V gene lookup returns CDR1 MDHEN and CDR2 SYDVKM. J lost 3 bases, V lost 2 bases, and 6 bases had no gene match. The CDR3 coding sequence is TGTGCCAGCAGTTTAGCGGGGGGTGGCGGCTACAATGAGCAGTTCTTC. Translation: CASSLAGGGGYNEQFF. The variable domain in full, completed from reference TRBV28 and TRBJ2-1, reads DVKVTQSSRYLVKRTGEKVFLECVQDMDHENMFWYRQDPGLGLRLIYFSYDVKMKEKGDIPEGYSVSREKKERFSLILESASTNQTSMYLCASSLAGGGGYNEQFFGPGTRLTVL.

The chain links TRBV27 to TRBJ2-1; TRBD2 aligns across 8 bases. CDR1 is MNHEY and CDR2 is SMNVEV in the germline V gene (reference sequence). V dropped 3 bases and J dropped 5; count of bases not matched to a gene: 9. The CDR3 covers 16 residues. CDR3: CASSLPGGLGDNEQFF. As DNA, the CDR3 is TGTGCCAGCAGTTTGCCCGGGGGACTAGGGGACAATGAGCAGTTCTTC.

The rearrangement joins TRBV9 to TRBJ2-1; D might be TRBD1 (6 bases). Germline V gives CDR1 SGDLS, CDR2 YYNGEE. This CDR3 has 15 residues. Trimming took 0 bases from V and 6 from J, leaving 13 bases between them. The CDR3 is CASSVDGQGRNEQFF. In DNA, the CDR3 is TGTGCCAGCAGCGTAGATGGTCAGGGGCGCAATGAGCAGTTCTTC. Together with reference TRBV9 and TRBJ2-1, the CDR3 gives the full variable domain: DSGVTQTPKHLITATGQRVTLRCSPRSGDLSVYWYQQSLDQGLQFLIQYYNGEERAKGNILERFSAQQFPDLHSELNLSSLELGDSALYFCASSVDGQGRNEQFFGPGTRLTVL.

This clone was seen a handful of times. Other DNA sequences within the sample encode an identical CDR3. The V call is TRBV9, the J call TRBJ2-7; D remains ambiguous. The V and J ends lost 0 bases and 0 bases respectively, with 7 bases between them. CDR3 length: 14 amino acids. The germline gives CDR1 SGDLS, CDR2 YYNGEE. The CDR3 nucleotides read TGTGCCAGCAGCGTAGGTCACAGCTCCTACGAGCAGTACTTC. Its protein product is CASSVGHSSYEQYF.

In its sample, this clone was seen once. The J gene is TRBJ2-5, the V gene TRBV5-4; 7 nucleotides match TRBD2. CDR1 and CDR2 from the germline V gene are SGHNT and YYREEE (reference sequence). V lost 0 bases, J lost 1 base, and 12 bases stayed unmatched. The CDR3 consists of 18 residues. The CDR3 region has the DNA TGTGCCAGCAGCTTGGTTTGGTCCAACAGCGGGGCCCAAGAGACCCAGTACTTC. Translation gives CASSLVWSNSGAQETQYF.

V gene TRBV28 combines with J gene TRBJ2-7, with D maybe TRBD2 (5 bases). Germline CDR1 reads MDHEN; CDR2 reads SYDVKM. The CDR3 sequence is 15 residues long. V lost 5 bases and J 0 bases, leaving 14 bases between the germline ends. CDR3 nucleotide sequence: TGTGCCAGCAGTGGCCGGACGGGGAGCTCCTACGAGCAGTACTTC. Protein product: CASSGRTGSSYEQYF.

About this clone itself: Compared with germline, one end of the junction differs, possibly owing to a read error. The rearrangement links TRBV7-9 to TRBJ2-7; 7 nucleotides agree with TRBD2. The germline gives CDR1 SEHNR, CDR2 FQNEAQ (reference sequence). CDR3 length equals 13 residues. The CDR3 bases are TGTTCCAGCAGCCCGGGGGGCTCCTACGAGCAGTACTTC. Protein sequence: CSSSPGGSYEQYF.

The chain combines TRBV9 with TRBJ1-1; tentative D call: TRBD1 (5 bases). CDR3 length equals 11 residues. The germline V gene has CDR1 SGDLS and CDR2 YYNGEE. Trimming took 4 bases from V and 5 from J, leaving 6 bases between them. The CDR3 loop reads CASSRGTEAFF. CDR3 sequence (DNA): TGTGCCAGCAGCCGGGGGACTGAAGCTTTCTTT.

V gene TRBV9 combines with J gene TRBJ1-3; D is uncertain. V lost 4 bases and J lost 0, with 11 bases in between. CDR1 and CDR2 from the germline V gene are SGDLS and YYNGEE. The CDR3 spans 15 residues. CDR3 region: CASSSRSGSGNTIYF. Here the CDR3 DNA reads TGTGCCAGCAGCTCCAGAAGTGGCTCTGGAAACACCATATATTTT.

This chain uses TRBV7-9 with TRBJ1-5; D unclear. Trimming cost V 4 bases and J 4 bases, with 11 bases left between them. This CDR3 is built from 14 residues. The germline CDR1 and CDR2 sequences are SEHNR and FQNEAQ (reference sequence). The CDR3, as DNA: TGTGCCAGCAGCTGGGAGTACGGGAATCAGCCCCAGCATTTT. Protein: CASSWEYGNQPQHF.

This clone was seen a handful of times. The rearrangement uses TRBV29-1 and TRBJ2-3; D might be TRBD2 (5 bases). Trimming shortened V by 2 bases and J by 0 bases, and 6 bases separated the two germline ends. Germline CDR1 reads SQVTM; CDR2 reads ANQGSEA. The CDR3 spans 13 residues. CDR3 amino acids: CSVELASTDTQYF. The CDR3 DNA reads as TGCAGCGTTGAACTAGCTAGCACAGATACGCAGTATTTT.

A few counts support this clone. This rearrangement joins TRBV7-9 to TRBJ1-4; D perhaps matches TRBD1 (6 bases). Germline V gives CDR1 SEHNR, CDR2 FQNEAQ (reference sequence). This CDR3 region has 17 residues. Trimming shortened V by 5 bases and J by 0 bases, and 16 bases separated the two germline ends. This chain's CDR3 is CASSPRDTFSTNEKLFF. The CDR3 coding sequence is TGTGCCAGCAGCCCCCGGGACACTTTCTCAACTAATGAAAAACTGTTTTTT.

The rearrangement joins TRBV6-5 to TRBJ1-1; D is ambiguous. The CDR3 extends over 14 amino acids. V shed 2 bases and J shed 5 bases, with 12 bases lying between them. Germline assignment: CDR1 MNHEY and CDR2 SVGAGI. The DNA for the CDR3 is TGTGCCAGCAGTTACAGCCCTGCCGGGACTGAAGCTTTCTTT. This translates into CASSYSPAGTEAFF.

The chain recombines TRBV19 with TRBJ2-6, with a weak D call TRBD1 (5 bases). This CDR3 comprises 14 residues. Between the trimmed V and J ends, which lost 6 bases and 2 bases, there was a span of 8 bases. The V gene's germline CDR1 is LNHDA and CDR2 SQIVND (reference sequence). As DNA, the CDR3 is TGTGCCAGTAGATTAGGGGCTGGGGCCAACGTCCTGACTTTC. Amino acids: CASRLGAGANVLTF.

The rearrangement uses TRBV2 and TRBJ2-7, with unresolved D. V was clipped by 6 bases and J by 0 bases, with 12 bases between them. CDR3 length equals 14 residues. The V gene's germline CDR1 is SNHLY and CDR2 FYNNEI. DNA for the CDR3: TGTGCCAGCAGCGACAATATCATCTCCTACGAGCAGTACTTC. It specifies CASSDNIISYEQYF. The whole variable domain, remainder taken from reference TRBV2 and TRBJ2-7, is EPEVTQTPSHQVTQMGQEVILRCVPISNHLYFYWYRQILGQKVEFLVSFYNNEISEKSEIFDDQFSVERPDGSNFTLKIRSTKLEDSAMYFCASSDNIISYEQYFGPGTRLTVT.

In its sample, this clone was seen once. The chain is built from TRBV10-2 and TRBJ1-1; 9 bases match TRBD1. The CDR3 contains 12 residues. Germline assignment: CDR1 WSHSY and CDR2 SAAADI. V shed 7 bases, J shed 4 bases, and the junction held 1 base outside the gene matches. The CDR3 nucleotides read TGCGCCAGCAAGACAGGGGGCACTGAAGCTTTCTTT. Translating gives CASKTGGTEAFF.

The chain has TRBV7-2 and TRBJ2-7, with 12 bases lining up with TRBD2. CDR3 size: 17 residues. With V trimmed by 2 bases and J by 3 bases, 8 bases remained unmatched. Germline V gene data show CDR1 as SGHTA and CDR2 as FQGNSA. CDR3 coding DNA: TGTGCCAGCAGCTTATTTCTCCTGACTAGCGGGGGCTACGAGCAGTACTTC. As protein: CASSLFLLTSGGYEQYF.

In its sample, this clone was seen a few times. V is TRBV19 and J is TRBJ2-7; no firm D call. Trimming removed 7 bases from V and 5 bases from J, with 9 bases in between. CDR1 is LNHDA and CDR2 is SQIVND in the germline V gene (reference sequence). The CDR3 runs 11 residues. This CDR3 reads CASTNSDEQYF. CDR3 coding DNA: TGTGCCAGTACCAATAGTGACGAGCAGTACTTC.

This chain links TRBV5-1 with TRBJ2-5, with D hard to call. The CDR3 loop spans 15 amino acids. Between the trimmed V and J ends, which lost 0 bases and 3 bases, there was a span of 12 bases. Germline V gene lookup returns CDR1 SGHRS and CDR2 YFSETQ. As DNA, the CDR3 is TGCGCCAGCAGCTTGGGTCAGCGAAGAGAAGAGACCCAGTACTTC. This translates into CASSLGQRREETQYF.

This chain uses TRBV7-2 with TRBJ1-2, with 10 bases identical to TRBD1. The CDR3 spans 14 residues. Germline loops: CDR1 SGHTA, CDR2 FQGNSA. V trimming: 3 bases; J trimming: 7 bases; junction bases outside the gene matches: 5. The CDR3 region is CASSFRDRGTGYTF. The CDR3 DNA is TGTGCCAGCAGCTTCCGGGACAGGGGAACTGGCTACACCTTC.

This clone was seen a few times. The J gene is TRBJ2-5, the V gene TRBV19, with 10 bases identical to TRBD2. Germline-derived CDR1 and CDR2 are LNHDA and SQIVND (reference sequence). This CDR3 region has 14 residues. V gave up 6 bases and J gave up 1 base; unmatched junction bases: 2. The CDR3 region is CASSRTSGQETQYF. The CDR3 bases are TGTGCCAGTAGCAGGACTAGCGGCCAAGAGACCCAGTACTTC.

V and J are TRBV7-6 and TRBJ2-2, with D perhaps TRBD2 (6 bases). Germline V CDR1 and CDR2: SGHVS, FNYEAQ. The CDR3 has 14 residues. The V and J ends lost 5 bases and 4 bases respectively, with 11 bases between them. The CDR3 sequence: CASSPAEGTGELFF. The DNA of the CDR3 is TGTGCCAGCAGCCCCGCGGAGGGCACCGGGGAGCTGTTTTTT.

J is TRBJ2-3 and V is TRBV2; 8 nucleotides agree with TRBD2. The CDR3 loop spans 13 amino acids. The germline gives CDR1 SNHLY, CDR2 FYNNEI. Germline trimming cut 6 bases from V and 4 bases from J; bases unmatched to any gene: 3. The DNA for the CDR3 is TGTGCCAGCAGACGGCGGGAGGCAGATACGCAGTATTTT. Translated, it gives CASRRREADTQYF.